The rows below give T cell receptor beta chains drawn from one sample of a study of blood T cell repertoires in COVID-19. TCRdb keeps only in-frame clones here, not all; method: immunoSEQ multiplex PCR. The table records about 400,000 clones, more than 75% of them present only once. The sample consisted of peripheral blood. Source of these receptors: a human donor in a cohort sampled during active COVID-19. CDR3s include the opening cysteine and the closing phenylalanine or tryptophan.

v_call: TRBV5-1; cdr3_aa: CASSPEPRTGRGNTIYF
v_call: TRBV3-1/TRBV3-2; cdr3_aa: CASSQDIAGPKEQYF
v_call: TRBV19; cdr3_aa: CASSTQTGYNQPQHF
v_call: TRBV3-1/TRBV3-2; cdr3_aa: CASSPGTGGRSGYTF
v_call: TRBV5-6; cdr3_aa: CASSLAAPEYNEQFF
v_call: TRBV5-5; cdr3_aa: CASSLGRGTEAFF
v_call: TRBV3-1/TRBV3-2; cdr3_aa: CASSQEGGGRDYGYTF
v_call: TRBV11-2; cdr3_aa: CASSLESTGMGTEAFF
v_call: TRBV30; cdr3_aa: CAWRILAGNYGYTF
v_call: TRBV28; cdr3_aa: CASSSAGTALNQPQHF
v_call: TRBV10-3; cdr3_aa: CAISDGQLGGYTF
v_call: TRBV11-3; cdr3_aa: CASSAVRGMDEQFF
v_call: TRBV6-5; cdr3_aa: CASSYSGLATGELFF
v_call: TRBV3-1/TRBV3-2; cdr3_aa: CASSEAPPWENTQYF
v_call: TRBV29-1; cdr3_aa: CSVREGGLNTEAFF
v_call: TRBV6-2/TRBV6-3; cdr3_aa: CASSYLAADYEQYF
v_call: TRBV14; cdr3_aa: CASSVRRGLETQYF
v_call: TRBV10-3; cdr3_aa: CAISARAGGGYGEAFF
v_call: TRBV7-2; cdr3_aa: CASSLRDRGYGYTF
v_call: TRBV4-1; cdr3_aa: CASSQDPGGTTGELFF
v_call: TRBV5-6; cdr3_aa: CASSLDRGIEAFF
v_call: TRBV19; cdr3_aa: CASSIGSVGTDTQYF
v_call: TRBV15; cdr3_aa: CATSRDRGSSYEQYF
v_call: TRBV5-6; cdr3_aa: CASSDDRGSSYNEQFF
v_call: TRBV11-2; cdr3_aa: CASTTERGYTDTQYF